The following is a T cell receptor (beta chain) sequence with its context. Its antigen is unknown. This CDR3 is 15 amino acids long. The V gene's germline CDR1 is SGHTA and CDR2 FQGTGA. With V trimmed by 4 bases and J by 6 bases, 7 bases remained unmatched. The sample belongs to a study of cytomegalovirus exposure and HLA in healthy donors. Study results and limitations: Some segments of the V type, notably TRBV6-2 and TRBV6-3, were excluded as indistinguishable.

The PCR had 60 Vbeta and 13 Jbeta primers. Libraries were prepared by immunoSEQ multiplex PCR; TCRdb keeps only in-frame clonotypes and omits some of them. This sample's table reports 100,000 to 150,000 clones. This chain links TRBV7-3 with TRBJ2-1; 9 nucleotides agree with TRBD2. The sequenced sample consisted of PBMCs. The source of this sequence is a man aged 18 to 29 in good health and CMV-seronegative. The CDR3 DNA sequence: TGTGCCAGCAGCTCGGGACTAGCAGCAGTCAATGAGCAGTTCTTC. This sequence encodes CASSSGLAAVNEQFF. Using reference TRBV7-3 and TRBJ2-1 for the parts outside the CDR3, the full variable domain is GAGVSQTPSNKVTEKGKYVELRCDPISGHTALYWYRQSLGQGPEFLIYFQGTGAADDSGLPNDRFFAVRPEGSVSTLKIQRTERGDSAVYLCASSSGLAAVNEQFFGPGTRLTVL.